This T cell receptor (beta chain) was retrieved from a study of blood T cell repertoires in COVID-19. Study as a whole: Sources were T cells, B-cell-depleted T cells, or PBMCs; the material itself was cDNA or gDNA.

The trim removed 4 bases at V and 8 bases at J, leaving 11 bases unmatched. The CDR3 has 14 amino acids. Germline assignment: CDR1 SGHTS and CDR2 YDEGEE. Original data processing: For nucleated cells, counts were estimated from reference gene primer amplification. Here immunoSEQ multiplex PCR was the method, and the copy in TCRdb shows in-frame clones only, minus some. The DNA was the basis for D and trimming; V, J and clone size are from that table. The sample has about 20,000 clones; 75% to 95% are singletons. The chain uses TRBV5-8 and TRBJ1-1; 7 bases align to TRBD1. This TCR was recovered from a human donor in a cohort sampled during active COVID-19. Sample: peripheral blood. CDR3 bases: TGTGCCAGCAGCCTCGGGCAGGGGGTCGCCGAAGCTTTCTTT. Translated, it gives CASSLGQGVAEAFF.